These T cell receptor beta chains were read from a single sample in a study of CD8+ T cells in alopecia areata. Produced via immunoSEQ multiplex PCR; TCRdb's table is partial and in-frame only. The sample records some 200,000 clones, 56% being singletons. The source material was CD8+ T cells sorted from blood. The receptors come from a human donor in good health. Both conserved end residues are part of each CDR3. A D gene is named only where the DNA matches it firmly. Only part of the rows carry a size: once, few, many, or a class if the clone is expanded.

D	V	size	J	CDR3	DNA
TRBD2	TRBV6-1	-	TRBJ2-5	CASSSLAGGEETQYF	TGTGCCAGCAGTTCCCTAGCGGGGGGGGAAGAGACCCAGTACTTC
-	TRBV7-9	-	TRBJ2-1	CASSLFTGASYNEQFF	TGTGCCAGCAGCTTATTTACGGGGGCCTCTTACAATGAGCAGTTCTTC
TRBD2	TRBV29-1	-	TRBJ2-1	CSVPMRGGSYNEQFF	TGCAGCGTTCCAATGCGGGGGGGGTCGTACAATGAGCAGTTCTTC
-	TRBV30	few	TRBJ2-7	CAWNKGGPSRPYEQYF	TGTGCCTGGAATAAGGGGGGGCCCTCTCGCCCATACGAGCAGTACTTC
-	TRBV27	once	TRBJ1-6	CASSLSRFSGRSSPLHF	TGTGCCAGCAGTTTATCGAGGTTTTCAGGACGAAGCTCACCCCTCCACTTT
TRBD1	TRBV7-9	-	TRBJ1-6	CASSAYRGPDSPLHF	TGTGCCAGCAGCGCTTACAGGGGGCCCGATTCACCCCTCCACTTT
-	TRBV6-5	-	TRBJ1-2	CASSAPGWEYTF	TGTGCCAGCAGTGCCCCGGGGTGGGAGTACACCTTC
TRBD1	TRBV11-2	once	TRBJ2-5	CASSGGQLNQETQYF	TGTGCCAGCAGTGGGGGACAGCTAAATCAAGAGACCCAGTACTTC
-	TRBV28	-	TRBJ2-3	CASSFDRSTDTQYF	TGTGCCAGCAGTTTCGACAGGAGCACAGATACGCAGTATTTT
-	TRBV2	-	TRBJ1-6	CASSSNRVYEALHF	TGTGCCAGCAGTTCCAACAGGGTTTATGAGGCCCTCCACTTT
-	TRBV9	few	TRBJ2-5	CASSVESARQETQYF	TGTGCCAGCAGCGTAGAGTCGGCCCGGCAAGAGACCCAGTACTTC
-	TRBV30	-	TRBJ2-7	CAWSVRTYEQYF	TGTGCCTGGAGTGTCAGGACCTACGAGCAGTACTTC
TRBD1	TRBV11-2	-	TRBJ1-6	CASSIRQGDSPLHF	TGTGCCAGCAGCATACGACAGGGTGATTCACCCCTCCACTTT
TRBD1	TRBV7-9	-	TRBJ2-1	CASSLGATGGQAEQFF	TGTGCCAGCAGCTTAGGGGCGACAGGGGGCCAGGCTGAGCAGTTCTTC
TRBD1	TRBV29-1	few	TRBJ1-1	CSVEPTGVNTEAFF	TGCAGCGTTGAACCCACAGGGGTGAACACTGAAGCTTTCTTT
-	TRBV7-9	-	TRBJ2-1	CASSALGNEQFF	TGTGCCAGCAGCGCCCTAGGCAATGAGCAGTTCTTC
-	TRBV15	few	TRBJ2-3	CATSRDRGVTTDTQYF	TGTGCCACCAGCAGAGATCGCGGGGTGACCACAGATACGCAGTATTTT
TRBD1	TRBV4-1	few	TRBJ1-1	CASSQKGQGNTEAFF	TGCGCCAGCAGCCAAAAGGGACAGGGTAACACTGAAGCTTTCTTT
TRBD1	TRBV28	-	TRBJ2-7	CASRETGTNYEQYF	TGTGCCAGCAGGGAGACAGGGACCAATTACGAGCAGTACTTC
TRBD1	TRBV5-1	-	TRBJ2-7	CASSLAPTWPGQPSYEQYF	TGCGCCAGCAGCTTGGCCCCCACCTGGCCGGGACAGCCCTCCTACGAGCAGTACTTC
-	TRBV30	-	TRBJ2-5	CAWSVQGWEETQYF	TGTGCCTGGAGTGTACAAGGGTGGGAAGAGACCCAGTACTTC
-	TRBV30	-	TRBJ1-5	CAWSVGEGSNQPQHF	TGTGCCTGGAGTGTCGGGGAGGGCAGCAATCAGCCCCAGCATTTT
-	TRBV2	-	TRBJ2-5	CASSEEETQYF	TGTGCCAGCTCTGAGGAAGAGACCCAGTACTTC
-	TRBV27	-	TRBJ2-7	CASSPQASSYEQYF	TGTGCCAGCAGTCCTCAGGCAAGCTCCTACGAGCAGTACTTC
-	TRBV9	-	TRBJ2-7	CASSVGGGPGEQYF	TGTGCCAGCAGCGTAGGAGGAGGGCCGGGGGAGCAGTACTTC
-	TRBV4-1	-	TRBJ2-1	CASSQPANEQFF	TGCGCCAGCAGCCAGCCAGCAAATGAGCAGTTCTTC
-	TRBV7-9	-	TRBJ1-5	CASSLGSSGRNQPQHF	TGTGCCAGCAGCCTAGGCTCCTCGGGGCGCAATCAGCCCCAGCATTTT
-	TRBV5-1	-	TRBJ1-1	CASSFWTDGIEAFF	TGCGCCAGCAGCTTTTGGACAGATGGGATTGAAGCTTTCTTT
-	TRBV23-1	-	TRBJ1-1	CASSQIKGNTEAFF	TGCGCCAGCAGTCAAATTAAGGGGAACACTGAAGCTTTCTTT
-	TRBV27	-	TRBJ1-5	CASSPLGNQPQHF	TGTGCCAGCTCCCCCCTGGGCAATCAGCCCCAGCATTTT
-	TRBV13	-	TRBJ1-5	CASGARDQPQHF	TGTGCCAGCGGGGCAAGGGATCAGCCCCAGCATTTT
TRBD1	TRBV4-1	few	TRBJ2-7	CASSQEEFPGQGNEQYF	TGCGCCAGCAGCCAAGAGGAATTTCCGGGACAGGGGAACGAGCAGTACTTC
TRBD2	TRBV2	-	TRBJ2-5	CASSEPLAGGQETQYF	TGTGCCAGCAGTGAGCCGCTAGCGGGGGGCCAAGAGACCCAGTACTTC
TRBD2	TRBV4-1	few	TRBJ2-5	CASSQGLAGAETQYF	TGCGCCAGCAGCCAAGGACTAGCGGGGGCCGAGACCCAGTACTTC
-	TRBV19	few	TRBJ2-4	CASRSDEDIQYF	TGTGCCAGTAGGAGCGACGAGGACATTCAGTACTTC
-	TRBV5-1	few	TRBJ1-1	CASSLEEGRTEAFF	TGCGCCAGCAGCTTGGAGGAAGGACGTACTGAAGCTTTCTTT
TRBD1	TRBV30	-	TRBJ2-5	CAWTARDRAQYF	TGTGCCTGGACCGCCCGGGACAGGGCGCAGTACTTC
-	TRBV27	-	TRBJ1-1	CASSLVGRADTEAFF	TGTGCCAGCAGTTTAGTCGGGAGAGCTGACACTGAAGCTTTCTTT
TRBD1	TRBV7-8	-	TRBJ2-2	CASSFPDRGPAGELFF	TGTGCCAGCAGCTTTCCGGACAGGGGGCCGGCCGGGGAGCTGTTTTTT
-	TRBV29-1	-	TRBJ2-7	CSVGDSYEQYF	TGCAGCGTTGGTGACTCCTACGAGCAGTACTTC
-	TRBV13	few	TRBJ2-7	CASSLAPYEQYF	TGTGCCAGCAGCTTAGCCCCCTACGAGCAGTACTTC
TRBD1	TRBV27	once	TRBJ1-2	CASRGQTYGYTF	TGTGCCAGCAGGGGACAGACCTATGGCTACACCTTC
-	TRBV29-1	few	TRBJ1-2	CSVVGGEVGYTF	TGCAGCGTCGTTGGCGGGGAGGTCGGCTACACCTTC
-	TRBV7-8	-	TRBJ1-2	CASSPTFPRGGYTF	TGTGCCAGCAGTCCCACATTTCCTCGGGGCGGCTACACCTTC
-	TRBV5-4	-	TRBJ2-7	CASSLGTYEQYF	TGTGCCAGCAGCTTGGGGACCTACGAGCAGTACTTC
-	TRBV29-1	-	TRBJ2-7	CSVAGDQQYF	TGCAGCGTTGCGGGGGACCAGCAGTACTTC
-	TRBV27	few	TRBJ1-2	CASSPGTILGGYTF	TGTGCCAGCAGTCCCGGGACAATTTTAGGAGGCTACACCTTC
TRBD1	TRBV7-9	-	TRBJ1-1	CASIPLVTGGEAFF	TGTGCCAGCATTCCTTTGGTGACAGGGGGTGAAGCTTTCTTT
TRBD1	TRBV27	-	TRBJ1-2	CASSFNSGGRNYGYTF	TGTGCCAGCAGTTTCAACTCAGGGGGCAGGAACTATGGCTACACCTTC
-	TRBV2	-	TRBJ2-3	CASSEADTGTQYF	TGTGCCAGCAGTGAAGCGGACACGGGTACGCAGTATTTT
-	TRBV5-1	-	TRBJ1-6	CASSSTRPPPLHF	TGCGCCAGCAGCTCCACAAGACCCCCACCCCTCCACTTT
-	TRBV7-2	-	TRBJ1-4	CASSLKHGNNEKLFF	TGTGCCAGCAGCTTAAAGCACGGGAATAATGAAAAACTGTTTTTT
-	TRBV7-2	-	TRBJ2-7	CASSLGTTVYEQYF	TGTGCCAGCAGCTTAGGGACTACGGTCTACGAGCAGTACTTC